These 6 T cell receptor beta chains share one sample of origin, sequenced in a study of T cell repertoires in cytomegalovirus infection. TCRdb processed the reads anew with MiXCR; each CDR3 protein has one entry. Among approximately 320,000 distinct CDR3 sequences listed, more than 8% were seen once. Material for sequencing was PBMCs. The receptors derive from a human donor in good health (CMV status not recorded). Some clones in this sample may be carry-over from other donors' samples.

This clonotype has more than one count but fewer than ten. Germline and junction disagree at one end, which may indicate a read error. This chain joins TRBV9 and TRBJ1-2, with 10 positions matching TRBD1. Germline loops: CDR1 SGDLS, CDR2 YYNGEE. The CDR3 extends over 13 amino acids. CDR3 DNA: TGTGCCAGCAGCTCTTCGATAGGGACAGGGGCGATCTTC. It encodes CASSSSIGTGAIF.

This clonotype was recorded a few times. The chain carries TRBV11-2 and TRBJ2-1, with 7 bases matching TRBD2. The CDR3 sequence is 15 residues long. The trim removed 4 bases at V and 4 bases at J, leaving 7 bases unmatched. Germline values: CDR1 SGHAT, CDR2 FQNNGV. The CDR3 is CASSSSLAEYNEQFF. CDR3 bases: TGTGCCAGCAGCTCGTCGCTAGCGGAATACAATGAGCAGTTCTTC.

The rearrangement links TRBV12-5 to TRBJ1-1, with D uncertain. The CDR3 totals 14 residues. The V gene lost 1 base and the J gene lost 8 bases, with 14 bases spanning the gap. From germline, CDR1 is LGHNT and CDR2 FRNRAP. Here the CDR3 reads CASGLGGQASEAFF. The CDR3 nucleotides read TGTGCTAGTGGTTTGGGAGGGCAGGCGAGCGAAGCTTTCTTT.

This clonotype was recorded many times. CDR3 in DNA: TGTGCCAGCAGCGTTGGAGGTAGCTCCTACAATGAGCAGTTCTTC. This encodes CASSVGGSSYNEQFF. V usage is TRBV7-9 and J usage is TRBJ2-1; D possibly corresponds to TRBD2 (5 bases). The CDR3 consists of 15 residues. V lost 5 bases and J 0 bases, leaving 11 bases between the germline ends. The germline V gene has CDR1 SEHNR and CDR2 FQNEAQ (reference sequence).

This clonotype has a count of ten or more. V usage is TRBV4-3 and J usage is TRBJ1-6; D not certain. This CDR3 has 14 residues. CDR1 and CDR2 from the germline V gene are LGHNA and YSLEER. The V and J ends lost 2 bases and 6 bases respectively, with 8 bases between them. In DNA, the CDR3 is TGCGCCAGCAGCCAATGGTCCAGTAATTCACCCCTCCACTTT. Encoded protein: CASSQWSSNSPLHF.

This clonotype was recorded at least ten times. The chain joins TRBV11-2 to TRBJ2-3; D possibly matches TRBD1 or TRBD2 (5 bases each). The germline gives CDR1 SGHAT, CDR2 FQNNGV. This CDR3 contains 15 residues. V lost 5 bases, J lost 0 bases, and 12 bases lay in between. This CDR3 reads CASSPGTGSTDTQYF. CDR3 DNA sequence: TGTGCCAGCAGCCCGGGGACGGGGAGCACAGATACGCAGTATTTT.